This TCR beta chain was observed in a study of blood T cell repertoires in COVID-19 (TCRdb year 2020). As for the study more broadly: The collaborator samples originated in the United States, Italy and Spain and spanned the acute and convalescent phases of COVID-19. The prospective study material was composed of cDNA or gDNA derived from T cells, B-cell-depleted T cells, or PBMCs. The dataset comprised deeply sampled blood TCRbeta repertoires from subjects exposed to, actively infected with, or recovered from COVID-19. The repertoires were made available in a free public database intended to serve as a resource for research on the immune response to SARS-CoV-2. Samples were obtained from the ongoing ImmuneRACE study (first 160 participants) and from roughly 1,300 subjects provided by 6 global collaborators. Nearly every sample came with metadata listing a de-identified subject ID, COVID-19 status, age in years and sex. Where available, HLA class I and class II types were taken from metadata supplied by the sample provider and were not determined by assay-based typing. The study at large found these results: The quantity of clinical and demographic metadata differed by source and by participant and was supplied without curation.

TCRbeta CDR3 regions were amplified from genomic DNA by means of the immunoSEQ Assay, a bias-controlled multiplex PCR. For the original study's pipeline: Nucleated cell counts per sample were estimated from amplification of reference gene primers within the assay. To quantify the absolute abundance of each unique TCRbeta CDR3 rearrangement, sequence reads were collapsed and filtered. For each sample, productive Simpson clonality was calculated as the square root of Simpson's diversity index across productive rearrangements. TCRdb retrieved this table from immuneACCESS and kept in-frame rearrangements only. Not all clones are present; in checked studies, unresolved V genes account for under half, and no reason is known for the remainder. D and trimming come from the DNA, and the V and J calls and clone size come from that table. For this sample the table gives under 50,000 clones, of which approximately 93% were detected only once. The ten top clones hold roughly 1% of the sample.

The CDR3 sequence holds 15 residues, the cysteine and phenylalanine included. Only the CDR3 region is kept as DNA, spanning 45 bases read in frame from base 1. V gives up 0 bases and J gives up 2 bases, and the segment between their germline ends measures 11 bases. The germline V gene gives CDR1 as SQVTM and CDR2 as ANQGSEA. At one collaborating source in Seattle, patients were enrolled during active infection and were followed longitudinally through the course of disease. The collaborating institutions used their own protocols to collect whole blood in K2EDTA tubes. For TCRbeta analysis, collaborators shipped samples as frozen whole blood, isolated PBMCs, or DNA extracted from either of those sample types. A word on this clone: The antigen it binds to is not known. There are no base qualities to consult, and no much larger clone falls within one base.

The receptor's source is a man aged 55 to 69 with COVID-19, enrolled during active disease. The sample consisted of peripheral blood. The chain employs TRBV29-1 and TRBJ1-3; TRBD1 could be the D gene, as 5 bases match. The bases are TGCAGCGTTGAAGATCGAAAGGGGCCTGGAAACACCATATATTTT. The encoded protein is CSVEDRKGPGNTIYF.